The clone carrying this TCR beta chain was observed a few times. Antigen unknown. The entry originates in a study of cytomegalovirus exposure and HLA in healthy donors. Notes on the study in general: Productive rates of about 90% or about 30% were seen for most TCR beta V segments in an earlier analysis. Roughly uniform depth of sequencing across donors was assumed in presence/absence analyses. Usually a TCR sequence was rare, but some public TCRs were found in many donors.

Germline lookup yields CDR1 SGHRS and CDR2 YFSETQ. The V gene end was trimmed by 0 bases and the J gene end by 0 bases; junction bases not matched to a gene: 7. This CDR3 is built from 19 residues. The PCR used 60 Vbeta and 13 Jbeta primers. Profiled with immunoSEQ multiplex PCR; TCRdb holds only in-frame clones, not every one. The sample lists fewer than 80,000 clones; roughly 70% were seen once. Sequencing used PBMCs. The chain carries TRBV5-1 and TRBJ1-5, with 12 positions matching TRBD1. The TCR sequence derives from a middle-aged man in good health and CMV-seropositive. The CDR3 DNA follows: TGCGCCAGCAGCTTGGGCGGGACAGGGGGCCGTTATAGCAATCAGCCCCAGCATTTT. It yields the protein CASSLGGTGGRYSNQPQHF.